This TCR beta chain was recorded in a study of blood T cell repertoires in COVID-19. Measured with immunoSEQ multiplex PCR; TCRdb has only the in-frame clones, and not every one. The sample has over 200,000 clones, over 80% seen once. The CDR3 loop spans 14 amino acids. CDR1 LNHNV and CDR2 YYDKDF come from the germline V gene (reference sequence). The V gene lost 0 bases and the J gene lost 1 base, with 6 bases spanning the gap. Sequenced input: peripheral blood. The receptor's source is a man aged 30 to 45 with COVID-19, enrolled during active disease. The chain links TRBV15 to TRBJ1-1, with D unresolved. CDR3 sequence reads: CATSRESRNTEAFF. CDR3 nucleotides: TGTGCCACCAGCAGAGAAAGTAGGAACACTGAAGCTTTCTTT.